This T cell receptor (beta chain) is from a study of blood T cells in healthy people across ages (dated by TCRdb to between 2015 and 2017). For the study in its entirety: In model experiments, template switching captured about one uniquely barcoded TCR beta cDNA molecule for every two T cells. Using deep sequencing normalized with unique cDNA molecular identifiers, the study measured how TCR beta repertoire diversity changes with age. The donors were split into four age groups: young (average around 16 years), middle-aged (about 40), aged (about 56) and long-lived (more than 80). Donors of different ages were randomly distributed across sequencing lanes to avoid experimental bias. Using the same blood draw, the study looked at two additional independent replicas of 1 million unique cDNA reads for two donors, one aged 18 to 29 and the other aged 80 or older.

A word on this clonotype: Which antigen it targets is not known. Within one base of it there is no much larger clone, and no base qualities were kept.

The donors were 40 or so Caucasian individuals from Russia, aged roughly 6 to 100 years, who were systemically healthy. Each donor gave around 9.8 milliliters of peripheral blood, collected into EDTA-treated Vacutainer tubes. Ficoll-Paque density-gradient centrifugation was used to isolate PBMCs, with at least 6.5 million per sample. Trizol reagent was used to extract total RNA from PBMCs, with at least 6 micrograms per sample. The percentages of naive CD45RAhigh/CD27high T cells were determined by flow cytometry on a PBMC aliquot from every donor. General study outcomes and caveats: Bulk unsorted PBMC profiling prevented conclusive comparison of naive and antigen-experienced compartments. Observed TCR beta diversity per million T cells fell roughly linearly with age, and a significant reduction was already apparent by age roughly 40. Compared with the aged group, the long-lived group had more naive CD4+ T cells, fewer expanded clones and increased TCR diversity, a pattern suggesting age selection. Total diversity estimates from one million sequenced T cells were considered lower bounds and underestimates. The percentage of naive T cells measured by flow cytometry correlated strongly with observed TCR beta diversity. Because the CMV infection status of the donors was unknown, age-related changes in expanded clonotypes may potentially have been confounded.

To prepare the library, 5' RACE was applied. TCRdb shows the sequencer as Illumina HiSeq 2500. A second roughly 6 to 11 cycle PCR used a sample-barcoded 5' primer and a J-beta primer mix. A template-switch 5' adaptor carrying 12 random nucleotides introduced a unique molecular identifier onto each TCR beta cDNA molecule. Each sample yielded at least 3 million CDR3-containing paired-end reads. All of the RNA was converted into first-strand cDNA using the Mint cDNA synthesis kit, with a TRBC-specific oligonucleotide serving as the primer. Following uracil-DNA glycosylase treatment, all cDNA underwent a first 18-cycle PCR with the universal primers M1SS and BC2_uni_R. The source study handled its data this way. For normalization, 1 million high-quality reads were randomly selected from each sample, with every read carrying a distinct molecular identifier. Reads sharing molecular identifiers were discarded rather than binned into consensus sequences. MiTCR, set to a Q25 quality threshold and the strictest error-elimination algorithm, was used for CDR3 identification, clonotype clustering and error correction. A nonparametric unseen species model with Euler transformation was used to estimate a lower bound on total TCR beta diversity. The public reads were reprocessed in TCRdb via fastp at Q25 and MiXCR, keeping in-frame beta chains. Rows with a matching CDR3 protein are joined into one entry that keeps the most common DNA and genes. The V and J calls were determined by TCRdb, not by the authors. Across this sample there are some 800,000 distinct CDR3 sequences, with approximately 44% seen only once. The ten top clones hold around 21% of the sample.

The clonotype was recovered from a man aged 55 to 70 in good health. Input material: blood.

The CDR3 region has the sequence CASSPGNSYNEQFF. The nucleotide sequence reads as follows: TGTGCCAGCAGTCCCGGGAACTCCTACAATGAGCAGTTCTTC. This receptor chain uses TRBV12-3 or TRBV12-4 and TRBJ2-1; possibly the D gene is TRBD2, per 5 matching bases. V lost 5 bases and J lost 0 bases; the stretch between them is 8 bases long. The CDR3 numbers 14 residues from cysteine through phenylalanine. CDR3 DNA is the only sequence kept; it has 42 bases, read in frame from the first base.